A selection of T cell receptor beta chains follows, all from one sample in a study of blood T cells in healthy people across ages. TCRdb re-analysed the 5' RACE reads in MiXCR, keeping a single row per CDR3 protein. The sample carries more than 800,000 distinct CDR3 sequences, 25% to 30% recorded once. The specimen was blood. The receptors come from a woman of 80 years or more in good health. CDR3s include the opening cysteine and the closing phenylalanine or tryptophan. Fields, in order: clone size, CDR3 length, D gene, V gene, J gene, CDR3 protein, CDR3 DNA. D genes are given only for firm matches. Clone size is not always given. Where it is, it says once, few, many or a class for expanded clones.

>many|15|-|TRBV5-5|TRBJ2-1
CASSPPLGVTSEQFF
TGTGCCAGCAGCCCCCCCCTCGGGGTGACTTCTGAGCAGTTCTTC
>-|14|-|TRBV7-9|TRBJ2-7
CASSARGKAYEQYF
TGTGCCAGCAGCGCCAGAGGCAAAGCCTACGAGCAGTACTTC
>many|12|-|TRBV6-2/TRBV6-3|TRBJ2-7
CASRPGRYEQYF
TGTGCCAGCAGACCGGGTCGCTACGAGCAGTACTTC
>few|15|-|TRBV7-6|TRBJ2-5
CASARGVDFQETQYF
TGTGCCAGCGCCCGAGGGGTGGACTTTCAAGAGACCCAGTACTTC
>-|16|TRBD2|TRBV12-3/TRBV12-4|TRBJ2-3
CASSAGTSGWSDAQYF
TGTGCCAGCAGTGCCGGGACTAGCGGGTGGTCAGATGCACAGTATTTT
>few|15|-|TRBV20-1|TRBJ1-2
CSAKGRVSANYGYTF
TGCAGTGCGAAGGGTAGGGTCAGCGCTAACTATGGCTACACCTTC
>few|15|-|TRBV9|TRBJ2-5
CASSVQWSRGETQYF
TGTGCCAGCAGCGTACAGTGGTCTAGGGGGGAGACCCAGTACTTC
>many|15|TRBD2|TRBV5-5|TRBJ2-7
CASSSSSGGAYEQYF
TGTGCCAGCAGTTCGTCTAGCGGGGGAGCCTACGAGCAGTACTTC
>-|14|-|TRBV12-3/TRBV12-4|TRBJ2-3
CASITRVRTDTQYF
TGTGCCAGCATCACTAGAGTGAGAACAGATACGCAGTATTTT
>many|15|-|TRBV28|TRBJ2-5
CASSTYYRGQETQYF
TGTGCCAGCAGTACCTACTACCGGGGGCAAGAGACCCAGTACTTC
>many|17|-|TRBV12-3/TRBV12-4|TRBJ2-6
CASSFPVANSGANVLTF
TGTGCCAGCAGTTTTCCGGTAGCAAACTCTGGGGCCAACGTCCTGACTTTC
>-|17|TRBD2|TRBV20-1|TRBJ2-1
CSARRLLAGGQRGEQFF
TGCAGTGCTAGGCGACTACTAGCGGGGGGGCAAAGAGGTGAGCAGTTCTTC
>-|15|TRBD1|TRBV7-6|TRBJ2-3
CASSPRQGLGDTQCF
TGTGCCAGCAGCCCAAGACAGGGTTTGGGTGATACGCAGTGTTTT
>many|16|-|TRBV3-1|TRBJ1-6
CASSQVGGPNFSPLHF
TGTGCCAGCAGCCAAGTCGGCGGACCTAATTTTTCACCCCTCCACTTT
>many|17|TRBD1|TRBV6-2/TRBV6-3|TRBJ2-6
CASSYRSGGAGANVLTF
TGTGCCAGCAGTTACAGGTCAGGGGGCGCTGGGGCCAACGTCCTGACTTTC
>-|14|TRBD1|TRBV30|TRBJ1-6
CAWSGDRSNSPLHF
TGTGCCTGGAGTGGGGACAGGAGTAATTCACCCCTCCACTTT
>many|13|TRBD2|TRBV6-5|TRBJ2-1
CASRPPSGNEQFF
TGTGCCAGCAGACCTCCTAGCGGCAATGAGCAGTTCTTC
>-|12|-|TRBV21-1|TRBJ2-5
CASSKVCETQYF
TGTGCCAGCAGCAAAGTTTGCGAGACCCAGTACTTC
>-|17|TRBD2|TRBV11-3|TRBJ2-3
CASSLGGVLPGADTQYF
TGTGCCAGCAGCTTGGGAGGGGTCCTTCCCGGGGCGGATACGCAGTATTTT
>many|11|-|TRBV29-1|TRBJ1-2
CSVRGTDGYTF
TGCAGCGTTCGAGGTACCGATGGCTACACCTTC
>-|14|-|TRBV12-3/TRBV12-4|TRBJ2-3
CASSQGVPADAEYF
TGTGCCAGCAGCCAGGGAGTGCCCGCAGATGCGGAATATTTT
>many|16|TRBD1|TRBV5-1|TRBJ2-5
CASSLNRGGSQETQYF
TGCGCCAGCAGCCTGAACCGAGGGGGCTCCCAAGAGACCCAGTACTTC
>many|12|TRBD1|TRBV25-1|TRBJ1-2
CASKGTGDGYTF
TGTGCCAGCAAAGGGACAGGGGATGGCTACACCTTC
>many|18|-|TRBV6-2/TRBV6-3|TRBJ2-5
CASSYSRSLLQRAETQYF
TGTGCCAGCAGTTACTCAAGGTCCCTTTTGCAACGGGCGGAGACCCAGTACTTC
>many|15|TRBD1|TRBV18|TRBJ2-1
CASSRRGISYNEQFF
TGTGCCAGCTCCCGCAGGGGGATCTCCTACAATGAGCAGTTCTTC
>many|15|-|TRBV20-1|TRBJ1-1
CSARPRAGMNTEAFF
TGCAGTGCTAGACCCAGGGCGGGGATGAACACTGAAGCTTTCTTT
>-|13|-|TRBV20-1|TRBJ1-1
CSAPPDSPTEAFF
TGCAGTGCCCCCCCGGACTCCCCCACTGAAGCTTTCTTT
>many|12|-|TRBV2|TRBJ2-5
CASSEWRETQYF
TGTGCCAGCAGTGAATGGAGGGAGACCCAGTACTTC
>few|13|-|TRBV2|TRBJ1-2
CASRWTANYGYTF
TGTGCCAGCAGGTGGACAGCGAACTATGGCTACACCTTC